This record looks at one T cell receptor (beta chain) sequence and its context. It has no known antigen specificity. It is likely a read error, because the conserved phenylalanine at the end of the CDR3 is missing. This sample stems from a study of tumor and adjacent non-tumor tissue in lung cancer (dated by TCRdb to 2016 to 2018). Describing the broader study: By cancer type, the cohort comprised eleven to twelve adenocarcinoma patients, 2 squamous cell carcinoma patients and 1 small cell lung cancer patient. Among the approximately 15 patients, ages ranged from about 31 to 85 years, around ten were men and 5 were women, and disease was TNM stage I to III. Sequencing generated a total of 125,075,908 productive TCRbeta reads, averaging about 4.17 million reads per sample. Using bulk TCRbeta repertoires from roughly 14 lung cancer patients, the study set lung tumor tissue side by side with matched distant non-tumor lung tissue. For each patient, one tumor sample and one normal lung sample were taken, giving approximately 33 paired specimens that underwent TCRbeta CDR3 sequencing. The study at large found these results: Neither the sequencing platform nor unique molecular identifiers are named or mentioned anywhere in the methods. TCR diversity was significantly higher in younger patients, and higher tumor TCR diversity was associated with shorter overall and disease-free survival. Only approximately 14 patients were in the cohort, and the authors stated that larger samples and more detailed clinical data are needed. Because peripheral blood was not sequenced, blood TCRbeta repertoires in the lung cancer patients of the study were not examined. A significantly larger cumulative share of the repertoire was made up by the top 100 clones in normal lung than in tumor tissue. Tumor tissue showed significantly greater TCR diversity (inverse Simpson) than normal lung tissue (about 400 vs 180, P = 0.0075, Mann-Whitney U test).

The germline V gene gives CDR1 as SGHAT and CDR2 as FQNNGV. Cut back by 3 bases and 7 bases, the V and J ends lie 15 bases apart. The length of the CDR3 is 15 amino acids, counting both ends. The DNA shown is the 45-base CDR3, in frame from base 1. Bulk unsorted tissue served as the source for RNA extraction, and RNA quality was assessed using a NanoDrop ND-1000 and an Agilent 2100. Distant non-tumor tissue taken more than 3 cm from the tumor edge was used as the normal lung sample. Donors were newly diagnosed lung cancer patients admitted for thoracic surgery in China between August and November 2014, without prior chemotherapy. Anyone who had undergone radiotherapy or chemotherapy before, or who had another cancer at the same time, was left out of the study. Pieces of surgical tissue measuring about 1-2.1 cm3 were kept in RNAlater solution and held at -80 degrees C until needed. Library creation used multiplex PCR. TCRdb lists the instrument as Illumina HiSeq 2500. Following protocols modified from ARM-PCR, the researchers constructed TCRbeta libraries through three rounds of nested PCR with primers (Table S4). PCR products of 200-500 bp were gel-excised and purified with the QIAquick gel extraction kit before sequencing. Per the source publication's procedure: Reads were cleaned using Trimmomatic, were merged into complete CDR3 sequences using FLASH, and were assigned to V(D)J germline segments using MiTCR. VDJtools was used to compute clonal diversity as the inverse Simpson's index. In-frame sequences without a premature stop codon were defined as productive reads. TCRdb redid the processing of the public reads, applying fastp at Q25 and MiXCR, and retained in-frame beta chains. Entries are consolidated by CDR3 protein sequence, retaining the most common genes and DNA. V and J calls and clone size were set by TCRdb, not the authors. This sample has 80,000 to 130,000 distinct CDR3 sequences in its table, and roughly two thirds of those were observed once. Roughly 20% of the sample belongs to the ten largest clones.

The TCR originated in a young man with non-small cell lung cancer. Sequencing input: distant non-tumor lung tissue. The rearrangement joined TRBV11-2 to TRBJ2-2, with the D gene too uncertain to name. The CDR3 region has the sequence CASSLPPGVGGELFL. The sequenced DNA: TGTGCCAGCAGCTTGCCCCCAGGTGTTGGCGGGGAGCTGTTTCTT.